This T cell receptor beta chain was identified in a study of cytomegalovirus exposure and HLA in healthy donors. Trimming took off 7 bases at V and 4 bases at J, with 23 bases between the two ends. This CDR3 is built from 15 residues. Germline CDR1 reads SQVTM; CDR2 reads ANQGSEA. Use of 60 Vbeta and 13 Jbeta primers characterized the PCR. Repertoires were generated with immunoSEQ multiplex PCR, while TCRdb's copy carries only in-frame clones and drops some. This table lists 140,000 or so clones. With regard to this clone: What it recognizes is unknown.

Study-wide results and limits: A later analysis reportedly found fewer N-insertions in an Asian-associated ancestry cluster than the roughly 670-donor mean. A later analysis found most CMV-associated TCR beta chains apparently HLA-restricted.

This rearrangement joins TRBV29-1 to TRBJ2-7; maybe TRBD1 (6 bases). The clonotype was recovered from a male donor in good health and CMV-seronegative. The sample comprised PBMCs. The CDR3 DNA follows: TGCAGCGCTGGACTTGGATTCAGGGGAATTTACGAGCAGTACTTC. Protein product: CSAGLGFRGIYEQYF.